The 31 T cell receptor beta chains below come from one sample, sequenced in a study of patients and donors after allogeneic stem cell transplantation. TCRdb re-derived calls from the RT-PCR reads in MiXCR, one entry per CDR3 protein. The table shows roughly 960,000 distinct CDR3 sequences, with about a sixth occurring only once. The sequencing sample was made of blood, either unsorted or a sorted T cell fraction (not recorded which). The receptors were gathered from a human donor who was either an allogeneic HSCT recipient or a stem cell or donor lymphocyte infusion donor (not recorded which). It is not recorded whose cells these are; they may come from a transplant donor.

This clonotype was seen a few times. This chain connects TRBV18 to TRBJ2-7, with D possibly being TRBD1 or TRBD2 (6 bases each). CDR3 length equals 15 residues. The germline CDR1 and CDR2 sequences are KGHSH and LQKENI. The germline V and J ends were trimmed by 1 base and 1 base, with 11 bases remaining between them. This CDR3 is CASSPLGGPSYEQYF. The DNA of the CDR3 is TGTGCCAGCTCACCACTGGGGGGCCCATCCTACGAGCAGTACTTC. Combining the CDR3 with reference TRBV18 and TRBJ2-7 gives the whole variable domain NAGVMQNPRHLVRRRGQEARLRCSPMKGHSHVYWYRQLPEEGLKFMVYLQKENIIDESGMPKERFSAEFPKEGPSILRIQQVVRGDSAAYFCASSPLGGPSYEQYFGPGTRLTVT.

The chain couples TRBV2 to TRBJ1-4; D is possibly TRBD1 (6 bases). Trimming stripped 4 bases from V and 8 bases from J, with 14 bases between. This CDR3 region has 14 residues. CDR1 and CDR2 from the germline V gene are SNHLY and FYNNEI. The CDR3 sequence is CASSASRGEEKLFF. Written as DNA, the CDR3 is TGTGCCAGCAGTGCGAGCAGGGGTGAGGAAAAACTGTTTTTT.

This clonotype has more than one count but fewer than ten. J is TRBJ2-1 and V is TRBV6-5; maybe TRBD1 (5 bases). Trimming removed 2 bases at V and 9 bases at J, with 23 bases between. The CDR3 covers 17 residues. Per the germline V gene, CDR1 is MNHEY and CDR2 is SVGAGI. CDR3 nucleotides: TGTGCCAGCAGTTACGCAAATGTGGGGCAGGGTGTAATTGAGCAGTTCTTC. Encoded protein: CASSYANVGQGVIEQFF.

The V call is TRBV5-1, the J call TRBJ2-1; D might be TRBD1 (6 bases). Trimming took off 4 bases at V and 0 bases at J, with 17 bases between the two ends. This CDR3 contains 17 residues. Germline V lookup: CDR1 SGHRS, CDR2 YFSETQ. The CDR3, as DNA: TGCGCCAGCAGCACCAGACAGGACCAAAGCTCCTACAATGAGCAGTTCTTC. As protein: CASSTRQDQSSYNEQFF. Supplemented by reference TRBV5-1 and TRBJ2-1, the full variable domain reads KAGVTQTPRYLIKTRGQQVTLSCSPISGHRSVSWYQQTPGQGLQFLFEYFSETQRNKGNFPGRFSGRQFSNSRSEMNVSTLELGDSALYLCASSTRQDQSSYNEQFFGPGTRLTVL.

In its sample, this clonotype was seen a few times. The gene calls are TRBV7-2 and TRBJ2-3; the match to TRBD2 covers 11 bases. Germline trimming cut 1 base from V and 4 bases from J; bases unmatched to any gene: 7. Per germline, CDR1 SGHTA and CDR2 FQGNSA. CDR3 length equals 17 residues. The CDR3 here is CASSLVASGRKADTQYF. CDR3 DNA: TGTGCCAGCAGCTTAGTAGCTAGCGGGAGGAAGGCAGATACGCAGTATTTT.

The chain employs TRBV12-5 and TRBJ2-5; 7 bases are shared with TRBD2. V lost 6 bases, J lost 2 bases, and 9 bases stayed unmatched. Germline assignment: CDR1 LGHNT and CDR2 FRNRAP. This CDR3 comprises 15 residues. In DNA, the CDR3 is TGTGCTAGTGGCCTGGAGGCTAGCGGACAAGAGACCCAGTACTTC. It translates to CASGLEASGQETQYF.

This clonotype was seen more than once but under ten times. V is TRBV30 and J is TRBJ2-1; D gene uncertain. With 3 bases removed from V and 6 bases from J, the gap between germline ends came to 3 bases. CDR3 size: 10 residues. Germline V gene data show CDR1 as GTSNPN and CDR2 as SVGIG (reference sequence). CDR3 bases: TGTGCCTGGAGCCTCAATGAGCAGTTCTTC. It encodes CAWSLNEQFF.

The V call is TRBV20-1, the J call TRBJ2-3; 9 bases are shared with TRBD1. The V and J ends lost 6 bases and 1 base, in that order; junction bases with no gene match: 5. This CDR3 has 14 amino acids. CDR1 DFQATT and CDR2 SNEGSKA come from the germline V gene (reference sequence). The DNA for the CDR3 is TGCAGTGCGAACGGACAGGGGCGCACAGATACGCAGTATTTT. It encodes CSANGQGRTDTQYF.

The chain joins TRBV9 to TRBJ2-5; tentatively, D is TRBD1 (6 bases). The CDR3 extends over 16 amino acids. Trimming took off 6 bases at V and 5 bases at J, with 23 bases between the two ends. Per germline, CDR1 SGDLS and CDR2 YYNGEE. This CDR3 is CASTVIEGVAAETQYF. The CDR3, as DNA: TGTGCCAGCACCGTCATCGAGGGGGTGGCTGCGGAGACCCAGTACTTC.

There are many counts of this clonotype. The rearrangement uses TRBV9 and TRBJ2-2, with D possibly TRBD1 on 5 matching bases. Per the germline V gene, CDR1 is SGDLS and CDR2 is YYNGEE. This CDR3 comprises 15 residues. V lost 4 bases to trimming and J lost 3 bases, with 13 bases between them. CDR3 sequence: CASSLTTTDTGELFF. The CDR3 DNA sequence: TGTGCCAGCAGCCTCACGACGACAGACACCGGGGAGCTGTTTTTT.

This chain uses TRBV5-1 with TRBJ1-1; D gene unclear. The V gene's germline CDR1 is SGHRS and CDR2 YFSETQ. Trimming cost V 5 bases and J 2 bases, with 13 bases left between them. The CDR3 totals 14 residues. CDR3 sequence reads: CASRKVIPNTEAFF. CDR3 sequence (DNA): TGCGCCAGCAGGAAGGTGATTCCAAACACTGAAGCTTTCTTT.

This clonotype came up a few times. Here the CDR3 DNA reads TGCAGTGCTAGGCCTAGCGGGAGACAAGAGACCCAGTACTTC. Encoded protein: CSARPSGRQETQYF. The chain joins TRBV20-1 to TRBJ2-5; 10 bases are shared with TRBD2. With 3 bases clipped from V and 2 bases from J, the junction kept 3 bases outside the gene matches. The CDR3 covers 14 residues. CDR1 DFQATT and CDR2 SNEGSKA come from the germline V gene (reference sequence).

The V call is TRBV12-3 or TRBV12-4, the J call TRBJ1-6; D ambiguous. CDR3 size: 15 residues. Trimming took 2 bases from V and 7 from J, leaving 12 bases between them. CDR3 sequence reads: CASSLSEGRNSPLHF. The CDR3 DNA is TGTGCCAGCAGTTTAAGTGAGGGTAGGAATTCACCCCTCCACTTT.

The chain carries TRBV20-1 and TRBJ2-7; 13 bases line up with TRBD2. The trim removed 2 bases at V and 7 bases at J, leaving 8 bases unmatched. The CDR3 contains 15 residues. The germline gives CDR1 DFQATT, CDR2 SNEGSKA (reference sequence). The CDR3 DNA sequence: TGCAGTGCTAGAAGGACTAGCGGGAGCCCCGTGGAGCAGTACTTC. Encoded protein: CSARRTSGSPVEQYF.

In its sample, this clonotype was seen once. This rearrangement joins TRBV6-1 to TRBJ2-2, with D perhaps TRBD2 (5 bases). This CDR3 region has 14 residues. V lost 4 bases, J lost 3 bases, and 9 bases lay in between. Germline V gene lookup returns CDR1 MNHNS and CDR2 SASEGT. The CDR3 DNA sequence: TGTGCCAGCAGTGCCAAGGAGGACACCGGGGAGCTGTTTTTT. This sequence encodes CASSAKEDTGELFF.

This clonotype was picked up a small number of times. The chain combines TRBV9 with TRBJ1-4; D remains ambiguous. The CDR3 covers 17 residues. V was cut by 0 bases and J by 0 bases, with 12 bases left in between. Germline V gives CDR1 SGDLS, CDR2 YYNGEE. The chain's CDR3 is CASSVDLGITTNEKLFF. CDR3 sequence (DNA): TGTGCCAGCAGCGTAGATTTAGGGATAACAACTAATGAAAAACTGTTTTTT.

The sample holds many counts of this clonotype. The genes are TRBV15 and TRBJ2-7; perhaps TRBD1 as D (5 bases). CDR1 is LNHNV and CDR2 is YYDKDF in the germline V gene (reference sequence). The CDR3 loop spans 14 amino acids. V lost 0 bases and J 4 bases, leaving 10 bases between the germline ends. The CDR3 sequence is CATSRDRVSYEQYF. The CDR3 region has the DNA TGTGCCACCAGCAGAGACAGGGTGTCTTACGAGCAGTACTTC. Full variable domain (missing parts from reference TRBV15 and TRBJ2-7): DAMVIQNPRYQVTQFGKPVTLSCSQTLNHNVMYWYQQKSSQAPKLLFHYYDKDFNNEADTPDNFQSRRPNTSFCFLDIRSPGLGDTAMYLCATSRDRVSYEQYFGPGTRLTVT.

V is TRBV12-3 or TRBV12-4 and J is TRBJ1-3; unclear D gene. CDR3 length: 12 amino acids. Trimming removed 2 bases at V and 4 bases at J, with 3 bases between. DNA of the CDR3: TGTGCCAGCAGTTTAATGGGAAACACCATATATTTT. The encoded protein is CASSLMGNTIYF.

This chain links TRBV20-1 with TRBJ2-7; TRBD2 is a possible D gene (5 bases). Germline V lookup: CDR1 DFQATT, CDR2 SNEGSKA (reference sequence). Trimming took off 2 bases at V and 6 bases at J, with 14 bases between the two ends. The CDR3 runs to 13 residues. CDR3 sequence (DNA): TGCAGTGCTAGATTACCGGGCGCGGGCGAGCAGTACTTC. This sequence encodes CSARLPGAGEQYF.

This clonotype was counted between two and nine times. This rearrangement joins TRBV25-1 to TRBJ2-7; 13 bases line up with TRBD2. CDR1 and CDR2 (germline): MGHDK, SYGVNS. J gave up 4 bases and V 2 bases, and 2 bases lay outside the gene matches. This CDR3 region has 15 residues. CDR3 nucleotide sequence: TGTGCCAGCAGTGAACCGGGACTAGCGGGATACGAGCAGTACTTC. Protein product: CASSEPGLAGYEQYF.

The V and J genes are TRBV30 and TRBJ2-1; TRBD2 matches at 13 bases. The CDR3 sequence is 15 residues long. CDR1 GTSNPN and CDR2 SVGIG come from the germline V gene (reference sequence). V gave up 2 bases and J gave up 9 bases; unmatched junction bases: 7. The CDR3 DNA reads TGTGCCTGGAGTACCGGGACTAGCGGGATAGCTGAGCAGTTCTTC. Its protein product is CAWSTGTSGIAEQFF.

This clonotype appeared a single time. One end of the junction fails to match germline, which may point to a read error. The V call is TRBV5-6, the J call TRBJ1-1, with no clear D. The length of the CDR3 is 13 residues. CDR1 and CDR2 (germline): SGHDT, YYEEEE. The CDR3 loop reads CASSLTLNAEAFF. The CDR3 DNA reads as TGTGCCAGCAGCTTGACCTTGAACGCTGAAGCTTTCTTT.

This clonotype was seen only a few times. The chain links TRBV20-1 to TRBJ2-7; TRBD1 is a possible D gene (6 bases). Trimming left V 3 bases short and J 9 bases short, with 12 bases between. The V gene's germline CDR1 is DFQATT and CDR2 SNEGSKA (reference sequence). The CDR3 totals 11 residues. CDR3 DNA: TGCAGTGCTAGTTGGACAGACGGGCAGTACTTC. As protein: CSASWTDGQYF.

This clonotype was picked up many times. The CDR3 bases are TGTGCCAGCAGTTACCTATTACTAGCGGGACCCGGGGAGCTGTTTTTT. Its protein is CASSYLLLAGPGELFF. V usage is TRBV6-5 and J usage is TRBJ2-2, with TRBD2 identical over 10 bases. Losses at the gene ends were 2 bases for V and 6 bases for J; bases not matched to a gene: 6. The CDR3 is 16 amino acids. Germline loops: CDR1 MNHEY, CDR2 SVGAGI.

This clonotype has only one observation. The chain couples TRBV18 to TRBJ2-1; 13 bases line up with TRBD2. CDR1 is KGHSH, CDR2 LQKENI, per germline. V was clipped by 3 bases and J by 10 bases; unmatched bases: 9. This CDR3 has 16 amino acids. CDR3 DNA sequence: TGTGCCAGCTCACCTAGGACTAGCGGGAGTTTTCGCGAGCAGTTCTTC. It is translated as CASSPRTSGSFREQFF.

In its sample, this clonotype was seen a few times. This rearrangement joins TRBV5-6 to TRBJ2-7; no clear D. Germline V lookup: CDR1 SGHDT, CDR2 YYEEEE. This CDR3 is built from 14 residues. Deletions cut 0 bases from V and 6 bases from J, with 13 bases between. The CDR3 region has the DNA TGTGCCAGCAGCTTGGAGCGATTAGTAGGCGAGCAGTACTTC. Amino acid sequence: CASSLERLVGEQYF.

The chain links TRBV25-1 to TRBJ2-7, with 7 bases matching TRBD2. Germline V gene sequence: CDR1 MGHDK, CDR2 SYGVNS. The V gene end was trimmed by 1 base and the J gene end by 5 bases; junction bases not matched to a gene: 5. CDR3 length: 14 amino acids. The CDR3, as DNA: TGTGCCAGCAGTGAATTAGGGACTATCCACGAGCAGTACTTC. This codes for CASSELGTIHEQYF.

The chain recombines TRBV6-1 with TRBJ2-1; D is unresolved. Between the trimmed V and J ends, which lost 2 bases and 2 bases, there was a span of 16 bases. CDR1 is MNHNS, CDR2 SASEGT, per germline. The CDR3 sequence is 17 residues long. CDR3 DNA sequence: TGTGCCAGCAGTGAAACACCAGTCAGTGACCCCTACAATGAGCAGTTCTTC. Its protein is CASSETPVSDPYNEQFF.

V usage is TRBV12-3 or TRBV12-4 and J usage is TRBJ1-3; tentatively, D is TRBD1 (6 bases). This CDR3 has 14 amino acids. V shed 7 bases and J shed 2 bases, with 12 bases lying between them. CDR3 sequence (DNA): TGTGCCAGCATCCGCAACAGGGCTGGAAACACCATATATTTT. Its protein product is CASIRNRAGNTIYF.

This clonotype was seen only a few times. V and J are TRBV15 and TRBJ2-1; 7 bases fit TRBD1. The CDR3 runs to 17 residues. Per germline, CDR1 LNHNV and CDR2 YYDKDF (reference sequence). V lost 0 bases and J lost 4; bases outside the gene matches: 9. The CDR3 sequence: CATSRDLQGQVYNEQFF. For the CDR3, the DNA is TGTGCCACCAGCAGAGATCTACAGGGGCAGGTGTACAATGAGCAGTTCTTC.

This clonotype occurred a few times. Given the absence of the conserved phenylalanine or tryptophan at the CDR3 end, a read error is likely. The genes are TRBV12-3 or TRBV12-4 and TRBJ2-2; D uncertain. V was trimmed by 4 bases and J by 5 bases, leaving 14 bases between them. The CDR3 runs 15 residues. CDR3 bases: TGTGCCAGCAGTTGGTCCGGACGTGGGACCGGGGAGCTGTTTCTT. Protein product: CASSWSGRGTGELFL.